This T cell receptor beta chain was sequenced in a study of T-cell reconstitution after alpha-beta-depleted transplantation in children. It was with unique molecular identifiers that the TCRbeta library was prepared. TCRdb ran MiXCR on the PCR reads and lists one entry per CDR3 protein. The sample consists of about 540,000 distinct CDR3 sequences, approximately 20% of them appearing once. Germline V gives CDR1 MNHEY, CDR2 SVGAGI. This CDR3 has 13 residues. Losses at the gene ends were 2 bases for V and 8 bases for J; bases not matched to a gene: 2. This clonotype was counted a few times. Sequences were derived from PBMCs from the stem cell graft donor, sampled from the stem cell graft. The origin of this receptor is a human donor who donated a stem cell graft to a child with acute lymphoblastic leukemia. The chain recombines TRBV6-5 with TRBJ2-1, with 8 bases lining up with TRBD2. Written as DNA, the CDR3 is TGTGCCAGCAGTTACGACGGGGGGGATGAGCAGTTCTTC. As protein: CASSYDGGDEQFF.